Sequencing of this T cell receptor beta chain was carried out in a study of PD-1 blockade in classical Hodgkin lymphoma. Only in-frame clones appear in the TCRdb table, and some are missing; sequencing was by immunoSEQ multiplex PCR. Of 55,000 to 75,000 clones detected, under 95% appear once; the ten largest clones hold about 7.8%. As for this clone: Its antigen remains unidentified.

V shed 6 bases and J shed 5 bases, with 14 bases lying between them. The V gene's germline CDR1 is SEHNR and CDR2 FQNEAQ (reference sequence). The CDR3 runs to 13 residues. Every patient was affected by relapse after autologous stem cell transplantation, while exposure to brentuximab vedotin was not uniform. The study's findings and limits: Before treatment, complete responders showed about the same diversity as newly diagnosed patients. A significant rise in TCR diversity was seen by C4D1 for CD4+ cells but not for CD8+ cells.

The sequence came from a human donor with classical Hodgkin lymphoma. Sample: peripheral blood mononuclear cells (PBMCs), taken at baseline. The rearrangement links TRBV7-9 to TRBJ2-7; D gene uncertain. CDR3 loop: CASRPPMGDEQYF. DNA of the CDR3: TGTGCCAGCAGGCCGCCCATGGGTGACGAGCAGTACTTC.